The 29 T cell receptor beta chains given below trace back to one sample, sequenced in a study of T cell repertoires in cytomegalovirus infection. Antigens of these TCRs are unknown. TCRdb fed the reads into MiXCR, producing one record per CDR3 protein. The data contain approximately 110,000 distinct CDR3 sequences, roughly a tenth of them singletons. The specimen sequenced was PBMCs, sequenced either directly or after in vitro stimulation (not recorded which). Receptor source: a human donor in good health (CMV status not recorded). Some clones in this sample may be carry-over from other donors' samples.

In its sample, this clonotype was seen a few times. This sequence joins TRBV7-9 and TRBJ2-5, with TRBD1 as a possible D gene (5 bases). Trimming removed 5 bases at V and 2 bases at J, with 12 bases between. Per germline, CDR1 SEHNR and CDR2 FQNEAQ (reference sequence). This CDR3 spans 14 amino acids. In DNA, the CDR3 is TGTGCCAGCAGCCCACTTAAGGGGCAAGAGACCCAGTACTTC. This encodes CASSPLKGQETQYF.

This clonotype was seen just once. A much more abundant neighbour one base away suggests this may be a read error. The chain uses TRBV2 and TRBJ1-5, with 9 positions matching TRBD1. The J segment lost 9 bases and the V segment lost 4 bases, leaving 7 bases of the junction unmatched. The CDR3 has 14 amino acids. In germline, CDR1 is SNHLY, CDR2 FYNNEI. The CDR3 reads CASSGDRVSRPQHF. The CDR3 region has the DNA TGTGCCAGCAGTGGGGACAGGGTAAGTCGGCCCCAGCATTTT.

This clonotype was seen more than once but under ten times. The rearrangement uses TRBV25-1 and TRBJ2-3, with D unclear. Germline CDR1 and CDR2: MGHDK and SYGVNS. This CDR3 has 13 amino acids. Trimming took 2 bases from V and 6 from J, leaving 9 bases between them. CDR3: CASSEAPTDTQYF. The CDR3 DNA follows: TGTGCCAGCAGTGAAGCCCCTACGGATACGCAGTATTTT.

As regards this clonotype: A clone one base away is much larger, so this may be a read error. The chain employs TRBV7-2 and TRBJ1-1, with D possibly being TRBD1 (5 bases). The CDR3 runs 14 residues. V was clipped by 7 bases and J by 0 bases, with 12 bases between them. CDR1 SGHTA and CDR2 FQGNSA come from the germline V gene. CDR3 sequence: CASNFGGVNTEAFF. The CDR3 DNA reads TGTGCCAGCAACTTCGGAGGGGTGAACACTGAAGCTTTCTTT.

CDR3 in amino acids: CASRTKGLAGYNEQFF. CDR3 sequence (DNA): TGTGCCAGCCGCACAAAGGGACTAGCGGGATACAATGAGCAGTTCTTC. The chain employs TRBV7-8 and TRBJ2-1; 13 bases are shared with TRBD2. The CDR3 is 16 amino acids. The V gene's germline CDR1 is SGHVS and CDR2 FQNEAQ. V lost 8 bases, J lost 4 bases, and 8 bases stayed unmatched.

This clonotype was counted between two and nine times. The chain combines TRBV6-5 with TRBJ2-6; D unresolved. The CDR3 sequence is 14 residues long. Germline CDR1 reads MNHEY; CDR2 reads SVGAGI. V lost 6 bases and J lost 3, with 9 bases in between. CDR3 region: CASSSTGGANVLTF. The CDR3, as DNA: TGTGCCAGCAGCTCTACGGGTGGGGCCAACGTCCTGACTTTC.

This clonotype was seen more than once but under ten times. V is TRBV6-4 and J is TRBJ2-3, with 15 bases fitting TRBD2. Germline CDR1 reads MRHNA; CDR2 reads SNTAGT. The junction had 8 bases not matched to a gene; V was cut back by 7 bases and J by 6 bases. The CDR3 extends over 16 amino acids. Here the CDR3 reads CASTPGTSGRSDTQYF. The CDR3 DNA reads TGTGCCAGCACCCCTGGGACTAGCGGGAGGTCGGATACGCAGTATTTT.

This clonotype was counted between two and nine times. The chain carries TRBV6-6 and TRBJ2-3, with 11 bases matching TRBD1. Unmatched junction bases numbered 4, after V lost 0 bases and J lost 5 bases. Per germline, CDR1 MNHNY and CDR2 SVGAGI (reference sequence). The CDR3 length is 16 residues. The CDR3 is CASSYSPDRGRDTQYF. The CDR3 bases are TGTGCCAGCAGTTACTCTCCGGACAGGGGGCGAGATACGCAGTATTTT.

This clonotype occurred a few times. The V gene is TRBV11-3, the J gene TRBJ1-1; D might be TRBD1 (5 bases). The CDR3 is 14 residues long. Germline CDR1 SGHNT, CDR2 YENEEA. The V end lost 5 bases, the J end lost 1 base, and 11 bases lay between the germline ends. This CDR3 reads CASSPGLRNTEAFF. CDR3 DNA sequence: TGTGCCAGCAGCCCGGGACTCCGGAACACTGAAGCTTTCTTT.

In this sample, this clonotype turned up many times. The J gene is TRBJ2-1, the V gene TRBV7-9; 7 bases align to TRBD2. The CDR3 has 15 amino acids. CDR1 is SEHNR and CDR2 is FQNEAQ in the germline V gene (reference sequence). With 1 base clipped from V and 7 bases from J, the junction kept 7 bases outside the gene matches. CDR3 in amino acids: CASSLVGGSTNEQFF. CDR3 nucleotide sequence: TGTGCCAGCAGCTTAGTGGGAGGGAGTACGAATGAGCAGTTCTTC. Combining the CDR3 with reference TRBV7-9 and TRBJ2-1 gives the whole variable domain DTGVSQNPRHKITKRGQNVTFRCDPISEHNRLYWYRQTLGQGPEFLTYFQNEAQLEKSRLLSDRFSAERPKGSFSTLEIQRTEQGDSAMYLCASSLVGGSTNEQFFGPGTRLTVL.

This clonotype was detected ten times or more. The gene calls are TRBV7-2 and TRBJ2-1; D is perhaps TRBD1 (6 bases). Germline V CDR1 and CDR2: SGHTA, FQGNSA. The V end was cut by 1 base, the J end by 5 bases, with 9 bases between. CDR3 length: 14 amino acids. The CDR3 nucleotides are TGTGCCAGCAGCTTAGGACAGGCGGACAATGAGCAGTTCTTC. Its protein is CASSLGQADNEQFF.

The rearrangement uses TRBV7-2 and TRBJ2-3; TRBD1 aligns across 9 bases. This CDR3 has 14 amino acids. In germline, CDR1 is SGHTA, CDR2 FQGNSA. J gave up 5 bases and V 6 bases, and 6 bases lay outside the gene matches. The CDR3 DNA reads TGTGCCAGCAGGGACAGGGGCGCAGGAGATACGCAGTATTTT. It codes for CASRDRGAGDTQYF.

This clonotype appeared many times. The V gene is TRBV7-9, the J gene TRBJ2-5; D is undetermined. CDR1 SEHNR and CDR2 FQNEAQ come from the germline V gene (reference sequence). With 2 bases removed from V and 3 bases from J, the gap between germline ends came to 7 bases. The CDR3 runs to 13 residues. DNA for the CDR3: TGTGCCAGCAGCTTAAGGGCAGAAGAGACCCAGTACTTC. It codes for CASSLRAEETQYF. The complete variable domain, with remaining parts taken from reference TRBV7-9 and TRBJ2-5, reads DTGVSQNPRHKITKRGQNVTFRCDPISEHNRLYWYRQTLGQGPEFLTYFQNEAQLEKSRLLSDRFSAERPKGSFSTLEIQRTEQGDSAMYLCASSLRAEETQYFGPGTRLLVL.

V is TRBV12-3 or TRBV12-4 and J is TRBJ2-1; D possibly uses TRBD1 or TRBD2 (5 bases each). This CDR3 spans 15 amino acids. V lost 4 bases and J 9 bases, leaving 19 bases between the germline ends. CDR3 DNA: TGTGCCAGCAGTTCGAGGGGTGGGACGTCGAGTGAGCAGTTCTTC. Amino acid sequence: CASSSRGGTSSEQFF.

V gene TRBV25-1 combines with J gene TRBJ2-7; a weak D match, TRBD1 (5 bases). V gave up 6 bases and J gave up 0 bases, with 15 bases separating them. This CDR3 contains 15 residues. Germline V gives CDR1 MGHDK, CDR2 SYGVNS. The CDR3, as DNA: TGTGCCAGCAGCGCAACAGGCCCCAGCTCCTACGAGCAGTACTTC. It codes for CASSATGPSSYEQYF.

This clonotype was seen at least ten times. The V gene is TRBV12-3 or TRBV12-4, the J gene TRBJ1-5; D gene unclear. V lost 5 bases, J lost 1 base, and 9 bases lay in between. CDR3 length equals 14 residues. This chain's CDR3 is CASSPTVSNQPQHF. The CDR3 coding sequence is TGTGCCAGCAGTCCTACAGTGAGCAATCAGCCCCAGCATTTT.

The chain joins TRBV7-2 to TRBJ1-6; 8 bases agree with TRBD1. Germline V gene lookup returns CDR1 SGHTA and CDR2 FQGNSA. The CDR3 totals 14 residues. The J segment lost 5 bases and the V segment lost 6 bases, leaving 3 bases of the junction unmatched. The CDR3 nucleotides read TGTGCCAGCAGTCGACAGGGGAATAATTCACCCCTCCACTTT. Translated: CASSRQGNNSPLHF.

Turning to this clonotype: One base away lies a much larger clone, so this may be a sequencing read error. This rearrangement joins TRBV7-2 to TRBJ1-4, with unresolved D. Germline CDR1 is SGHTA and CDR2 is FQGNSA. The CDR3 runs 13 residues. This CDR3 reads CASCLVFGEKLFF. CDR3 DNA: TGTGCCAGCTGCTTAGTGTTTGGTGAAAAACTGTTTTTT. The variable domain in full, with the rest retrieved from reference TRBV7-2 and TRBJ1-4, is GAGVSQSPSNKVTEKGKDVELRCDPISGHTALYWYRQSLGQGLEFLIYFQGNSAPDKSGLPSDRFSAERTGGSVSTLTIQRTQQEDSAVYLCASCLVFGEKLFFGSGTQLSVL.

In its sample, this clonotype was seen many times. CDR3: CASSGLLAGVGETQYF. The CDR3 DNA follows: TGTGCCAGCAGTGGATTACTAGCGGGAGTGGGAGAGACCCAGTACTTC. The V and J genes are TRBV28 and TRBJ2-5; 11 bases line up with TRBD2. The CDR3 extends over 16 amino acids. Trimming took 5 bases from V and 4 from J; bases not matched to a gene: 9. CDR1 and CDR2 (germline): MDHEN, SYDVKM.

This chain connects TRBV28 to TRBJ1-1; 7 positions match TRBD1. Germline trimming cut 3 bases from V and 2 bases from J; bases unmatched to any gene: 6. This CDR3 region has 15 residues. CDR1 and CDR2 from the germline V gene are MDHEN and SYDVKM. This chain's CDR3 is CASSFLQGHNTEAFF. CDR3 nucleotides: TGTGCCAGCAGTTTCTTACAGGGGCATAACACTGAAGCTTTCTTT.

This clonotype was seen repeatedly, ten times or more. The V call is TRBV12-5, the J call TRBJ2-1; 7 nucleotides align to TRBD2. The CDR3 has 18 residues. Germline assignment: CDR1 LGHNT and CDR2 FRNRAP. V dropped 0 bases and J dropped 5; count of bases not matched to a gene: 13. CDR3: CASGLVLGLSGKNNEQFF. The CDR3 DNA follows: TGTGCTAGTGGTTTGGTACTTGGTTTGAGCGGGAAAAACAATGAGCAGTTCTTC.

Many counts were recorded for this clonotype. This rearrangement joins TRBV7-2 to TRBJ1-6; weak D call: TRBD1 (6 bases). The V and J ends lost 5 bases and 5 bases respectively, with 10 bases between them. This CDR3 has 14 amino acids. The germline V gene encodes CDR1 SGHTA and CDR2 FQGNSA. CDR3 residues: CASSGQPNNSPLHF. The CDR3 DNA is TGTGCCAGCAGCGGACAGCCCAATAATTCACCCCTCCACTTT.

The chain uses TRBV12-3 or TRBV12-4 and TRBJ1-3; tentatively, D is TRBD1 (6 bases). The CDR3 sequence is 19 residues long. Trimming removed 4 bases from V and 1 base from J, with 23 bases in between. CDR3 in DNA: TGTGCCAGCAGTTCGTACAGGGAGCTTGTGCAAAAATCTGGAAACACCATATATTTT. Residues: CASSSYRELVQKSGNTIYF.

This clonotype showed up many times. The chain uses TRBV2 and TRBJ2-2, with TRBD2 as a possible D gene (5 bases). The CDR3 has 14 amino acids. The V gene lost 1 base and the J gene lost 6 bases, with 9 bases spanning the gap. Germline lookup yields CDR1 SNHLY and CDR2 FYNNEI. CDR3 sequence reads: CASSEVRVPGELFF. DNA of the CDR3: TGTGCCAGCAGTGAAGTGCGGGTCCCCGGGGAGCTGTTTTTT.

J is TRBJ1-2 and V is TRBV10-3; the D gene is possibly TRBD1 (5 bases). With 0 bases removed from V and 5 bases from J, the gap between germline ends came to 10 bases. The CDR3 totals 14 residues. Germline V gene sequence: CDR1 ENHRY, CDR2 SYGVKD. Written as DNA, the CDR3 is TGTGCCATCAGTGAGTCGCCGGACACTTATGGCTACACCTTC. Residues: CAISESPDTYGYTF.

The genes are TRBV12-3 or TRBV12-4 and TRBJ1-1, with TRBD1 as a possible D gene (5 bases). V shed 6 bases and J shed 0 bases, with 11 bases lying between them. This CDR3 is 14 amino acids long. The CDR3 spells CASRRQSMNTEAFF. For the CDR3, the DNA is TGTGCCAGCAGGAGACAGTCCATGAACACTGAAGCTTTCTTT.

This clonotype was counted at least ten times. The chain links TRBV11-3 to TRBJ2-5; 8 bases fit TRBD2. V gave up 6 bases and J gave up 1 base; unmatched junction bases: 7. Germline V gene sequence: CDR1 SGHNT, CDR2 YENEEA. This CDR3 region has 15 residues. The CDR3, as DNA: TGTGCCAGCAGTCCCGCGGGGGGAACCCAAGAGACCCAGTACTTC. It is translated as CASSPAGGTQETQYF.

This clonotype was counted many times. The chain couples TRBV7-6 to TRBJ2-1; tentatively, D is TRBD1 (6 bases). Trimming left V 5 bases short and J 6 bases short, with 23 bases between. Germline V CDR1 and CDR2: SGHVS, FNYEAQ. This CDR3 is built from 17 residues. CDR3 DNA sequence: TGTGCCAGCAGCCCAGCCACCTTCACAGGGTCGGCCAATGAGCAGTTCTTC. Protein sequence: CASSPATFTGSANEQFF.

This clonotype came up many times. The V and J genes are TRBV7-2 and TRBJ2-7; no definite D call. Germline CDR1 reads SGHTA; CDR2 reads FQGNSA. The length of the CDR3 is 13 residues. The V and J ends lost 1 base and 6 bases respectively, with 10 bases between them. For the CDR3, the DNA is TGTGCCAGCAGCTTAGAACCGGGCCGCGAGCAGTACGTC. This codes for CASSLEPGREQYV.